This entry lists 29 T cell receptor beta chains sequenced from one sample in a study of OX40 agonist ivuxolimab in advanced cancers. Library generation was performed with the immunoSEQ multiplex PCR assay. TCRdb re-hosts the immuneACCESS table, in-frame sequences only. Its copies lack some clones; in the studies checked, an unresolved V gene accounts for under half of them, and the cause for the rest is not known. This sample comprises about 99,000 clones, 90% to 96% of them detected only once. The ten largest clones represent roughly 2% of the sample. The specimen was CD4+ or CD8+ T cells sorted from blood, collected in a trial of the OX40 agonist ivuxolimab. The receptors originated from an adult with an advanced solid tumor such as melanoma, head and neck, liver or kidney cancer.

The chain has TRBV7-8 and TRBJ2-2, with 12 nucleotides matching TRBD2. V was pared by 5 bases and J by 2 bases, with 12 bases of the junction left unmatched. Per the germline V gene, CDR1 is SGHVS and CDR2 is FQNEAQ. The CDR3 covers 19 residues. CDR3 sequence (DNA): TGTGCCAGCAGCCTATATAGGGCTAGCGGGAGGGCTAACACCGGGGAGCTGTTTTTT. It yields the protein CASSLYRASGRANTGELFF.

The V call is TRBV29-1, the J call TRBJ1-2, with D unresolved. CDR1 is SQVTM and CDR2 is ANQGSEA in the germline V gene. This CDR3 is 13 amino acids long. V lost 0 bases and J 2 bases, leaving 7 bases between the germline ends. The CDR3 sequence is CSVEDSGNYGYTF. CDR3 nucleotides: TGCAGCGTTGAAGATTCCGGGAACTATGGCTACACCTTC.

V and J are TRBV25-1 and TRBJ1-2, with D unresolved. The CDR3 loop spans 11 amino acids. Germline V gives CDR1 MGHDK, CDR2 SYGVNS. The V and J ends lost 6 bases and 5 bases respectively, with 7 bases between them. CDR3 bases: TGTGCCAGCAGCGGAGGATATGGCTACACCTTC. Amino acid sequence: CASSGGYGYTF.

The chain combines TRBV7-6 with TRBJ2-2; no clear D gene. CDR1 and CDR2 (germline): SGHVS, FNYEAQ. This CDR3 spans 14 amino acids. Trimming left V 1 base short and J 0 bases short, with 3 bases between. CDR3: CASSLVANTGELFF. As DNA, the CDR3 is TGTGCCAGCAGCTTAGTTGCGAACACCGGGGAGCTGTTTTTT.

Here the CDR3 DNA reads TGTGCCAGCAGCTTACCACAGGGGGACGAGCAGTACTTC. Residues: CASSLPQGDEQYF. The chain uses TRBV7-9 and TRBJ2-7; 8 positions agree with TRBD1. The ends lost 2 bases at V and 5 bases at J; junction bases unmatched: 2. CDR3 length: 13 residues. The germline CDR1 and CDR2 sequences are SEHNR and FQNEAQ (reference sequence).

The rearrangement uses TRBV6-6 and TRBJ2-7, with 8 bases matching TRBD2. CDR3 length equals 14 residues. Germline CDR1 and CDR2: MNHNY and SVGAGI (reference sequence). Trimming removed 7 bases from V and 0 bases from J; junction bases left unmatched: 5. The CDR3 region is CASIGAGVSYEQYF. Here the CDR3 DNA reads TGTGCCAGCATCGGAGCGGGAGTCTCCTACGAGCAGTACTTC.

The V gene is TRBV11-2, the J gene TRBJ2-5, with D uncertain. CDR3 length equals 12 residues. Trimming shortened V by 0 bases and J by 5 bases, and 4 bases separated the two germline ends. The germline CDR1 and CDR2 sequences are SGHAT and FQNNGV. The CDR3 coding sequence is TGTGCCAGCAGCTTAGATCGCGAGACCCAGTACTTC. This encodes CASSLDRETQYF.

The V call is TRBV5-1, the J call TRBJ2-7; 8 bases map to TRBD2. CDR3 length: 12 residues. V trimming: 5 bases; J trimming: 6 bases; junction bases outside the gene matches: 4. Germline values: CDR1 SGHRS, CDR2 YFSETQ. DNA for the CDR3: TGCGCCAGCAGGGGGACTAGGGGCGAGCAGTACTTC. Amino acids: CASRGTRGEQYF. The full variable domain, with the rest looked up from reference TRBV5-1 and TRBJ2-7, is KAGVTQTPRYLIKTRGQQVTLSCSPISGHRSVSWYQQTPGQGLQFLFEYFSETQRNKGNFPGRFSGRQFSNSRSEMNVSTLELGDSALYLCASRGTRGEQYFGPGTRLTVT.

The V call is TRBV4-1, the J call TRBJ2-7; D is uncertain. V lost 1 base and J 1 base, leaving 5 bases between the germline ends. Germline CDR1 is MGHRA and CDR2 is YSYEKL. The CDR3 length is 13 residues. The CDR3 is CASSQVSSYEQYF. The CDR3 DNA reads TGCGCCAGCAGCCAAGTCAGTTCCTACGAGCAGTACTTC.

The chain couples TRBV28 to TRBJ1-4; D is unclear. This CDR3 comprises 16 residues. The germline CDR1 and CDR2 sequences are MDHEN and SYDVKM. Between the trimmed V and J ends, which lost 7 bases and 2 bases, there was a span of 17 bases. This chain's CDR3 is CASTEIEGGTNEKLFF. As DNA, the CDR3 is TGTGCCAGCACCGAAATCGAGGGTGGGACTAATGAAAAACTGTTTTTT. Full variable domain (rest looked up from reference TRBV28 and TRBJ1-4): DVKVTQSSRYLVKRTGEKVFLECVQDMDHENMFWYRQDPGLGLRLIYFSYDVKMKEKGDIPEGYSVSREKKERFSLILESASTNQTSMYLCASTEIEGGTNEKLFFGSGTQLSVL.

The count of this clone is one. The chain recombines TRBV19 with TRBJ2-1, with 7 bases fitting TRBD2. Germline trimming cut 5 bases from V and 6 bases from J; bases unmatched to any gene: 1. This CDR3 spans 12 amino acids. The V gene's germline CDR1 is LNHDA and CDR2 SQIVND (reference sequence). The CDR3 nucleotides read TGTGCCAGTAGTGGGGGGGTCAATGAGCAGTTCTTC. Its translation: CASSGGVNEQFF.

This chain uses TRBV12-1 with TRBJ2-5; the table's D gene call, TRBD2, was not cross checked with the DNA. TRBV12-1 is an annotated pseudogene. The CDR3 has 12 residues. The CDR3 nucleotides are TGTGCCAGCAGCTTAAAGCTAGAGACCCAGTACTTC. It is translated as CASSLKLETQYF.

The chain couples TRBV7-6 to TRBJ1-1; no reliable D call. Germline V CDR1 and CDR2: SGHVS, FNYEAQ. Trimming left V 5 bases short and J 5 bases short, with 12 bases between. The CDR3 covers 13 residues. The CDR3 sequence: CASSEGSGTEAFF. CDR3 bases: TGTGCCAGCAGCGAGGGAAGCGGGACTGAAGCTTTCTTT.

The chain couples TRBV27 to TRBJ2-5, with D tentatively TRBD1 (6 bases). The length of the CDR3 is 13 residues. Germline assignment: CDR1 MNHEY and CDR2 SMNVEV (reference sequence). The germline V and J ends were trimmed by 7 bases and 4 bases, with 13 bases remaining between them. The CDR3 DNA reads TGTGCCAGCAAGCAACAGGGTTCAGAGACCCAGTACTTC. Translated, it gives CASKQQGSETQYF.

The CDR3 region is CASSVGVRGGTDTQYF. The CDR3, as DNA: TGTGCCAGCAGCGTAGGAGTTAGGGGGGGGACAGATACGCAGTATTTT. The chain recombines TRBV9 with TRBJ2-3; D is possibly TRBD2 (7 bases). The CDR3 has 16 residues. Germline V gene sequence: CDR1 SGDLS, CDR2 YYNGEE. V dropped 0 bases and J dropped 3 bases, with 14 bases sitting between them.

This chain joins TRBV4-1 and TRBJ2-2, with D unclear. This CDR3 is 12 amino acids long. Germline CDR1 and CDR2: MGHRA and YSYEKL. Trimming cost V 6 bases and J 6 bases, with 8 bases left between them. Written as DNA, the CDR3 is TGCGCCAGCAGTGGAGTACCCGGGGAGCTGTTTTTT. Protein product: CASSGVPGELFF.

In DNA form, the CDR3 reads TGTGCCAGCAACCACAGGGATCGCTCCTACAATGAGCAGTTCTTC. Protein sequence: CASNHRDRSYNEQFF. The rearrangement uses TRBV19 and TRBJ2-1; D is perhaps TRBD1 (6 bases). The CDR3 covers 15 residues. The germline CDR1 and CDR2 sequences are LNHDA and SQIVND (reference sequence). Trimming cost V 9 bases and J 0 bases, with 15 bases left between them.

The CDR3 protein is CASSLTQNTEAFF. DNA of the CDR3: TGTGCCAGCAGTTTAACACAGAACACTGAAGCTTTCTTT. V is TRBV6-6 and J is TRBJ1-1; D unresolved. Trimming took 4 bases from V and 1 from J, leaving 7 bases between them. Germline CDR1 is MNHNY and CDR2 is SVGAGI (reference sequence). This CDR3 is built from 13 residues.

The chain is built from TRBV19 and TRBJ1-2; D is ambiguous. CDR1 and CDR2 from the germline V gene are LNHDA and SQIVND (reference sequence). The CDR3 consists of 13 residues. The V end lost 3 bases, the J end lost 4 bases, and 9 bases lay between the germline ends. CDR3 region: CASSIGQFYGYTF. In DNA form, the CDR3 reads TGTGCCAGTAGTATTGGGCAGTTCTATGGCTACACCTTC. Full variable domain (missing parts from reference TRBV19 and TRBJ1-2): DGGITQSPKYLFRKEGQNVTLSCEQNLNHDAMYWYRQDPGQGLRLIYYSQIVNDFQKGDIAEGYSVSREKKESFPLTVTSAQKNPTAFYLCASSIGQFYGYTFGSGTRLTVV.

The chain employs TRBV4-2 and TRBJ2-7; D perhaps matches TRBD2 (6 bases). Between the trimmed V and J ends, which lost 0 bases and 0 bases, there was a span of 15 bases. This CDR3 has 17 residues. Germline CDR1 and CDR2: LGHNA and YNFKEQ. The CDR3 bases are TGTGCCAGCAGCCAAGATCCCCAGGGACTGAGCTCCTACGAGCAGTACTTC. It specifies CASSQDPQGLSSYEQYF.

The J gene is TRBJ2-7, the V gene TRBV7-2; 13 nucleotides line up with TRBD2. Germline assignment: CDR1 SGHTA and CDR2 FQGNSA. This CDR3 is 18 amino acids long. V was pared by 1 base and J by 5 bases, with 11 bases of the junction left unmatched. CDR3 sequence (DNA): TGTGCCAGCAGCTTAGGGACTAGCGGGAGTAATACAGGAGACGAGCAGTACTTC. The encoded protein is CASSLGTSGSNTGDEQYF.

This chain joins TRBV7-7 and TRBJ2-3; D call uncertain. Trimming took off 5 bases at V and 4 bases at J, with 10 bases between the two ends. Germline V gene data show CDR1 as SSHAT and CDR2 as FNYEAQ (reference sequence). This CDR3 comprises 13 residues. CDR3 sequence reads: CASSKQTADTQYF. CDR3 in DNA: TGTGCCAGCAGCAAACAAACGGCAGATACGCAGTATTTT.

Here the CDR3 reads CASSQDVGYEQYF. CDR3 DNA: TGCGCCAGCAGCCAAGACGTGGGCTACGAGCAGTACTTC. The rearrangement joins TRBV4-1 to TRBJ2-7; D is unresolved. Trimming took off 0 bases at V and 3 bases at J, with 6 bases between the two ends. Germline V gives CDR1 MGHRA, CDR2 YSYEKL. This CDR3 has 13 amino acids.

The V and J genes are TRBV4-1 and TRBJ2-3; either TRBD1 or TRBD2 may fit D (5 bases each). The V gene lost 0 bases and the J gene lost 0 bases, with 19 bases spanning the gap. Germline assignment: CDR1 MGHRA and CDR2 YSYEKL. The CDR3 has 19 residues. CDR3 loop: CASSQESRDPYLSTDTQYF. The CDR3 DNA reads TGCGCCAGCAGCCAAGAAAGCAGGGACCCCTACCTTAGCACAGATACGCAGTATTTT.

This chain uses TRBV21-1 with TRBJ1-5; the table's TRBD1 call for D was not verified on the DNA. TRBV21-1 constitutes a pseudogene. The CDR3 is 15 amino acids. In DNA form, the CDR3 reads TGTGCCAGCAGCAAAGCAGGGGCTGGCAATCAGCCCCAGCATTTT. It is translated as CASSKAGAGNQPQHF.

The CDR3 spells CASRQSSYEQYF. The CDR3 bases are TGTGCCAGCAGGCAGAGCTCCTACGAGCAGTACTTC. The chain carries TRBV28 and TRBJ2-7, with D hard to call. Germline values: CDR1 MDHEN, CDR2 SYDVKM. The CDR3 sequence is 12 residues long. Trimming pared 6 bases from V and 0 bases from J, leaving 6 bases between.

This clone has more than one count but fewer than ten. This rearrangement joins TRBV19 to TRBJ1-1; D perhaps matches TRBD1 (5 bases). Trimming shortened V by 7 bases and J by 5 bases, and 14 bases separated the two germline ends. The V gene's germline CDR1 is LNHDA and CDR2 SQIVND (reference sequence). The CDR3 spans 13 residues. CDR3 coding DNA: TGTGCCAGTAATCAGGGTATGGGGACTGAAGCTTTCTTT. Translation gives CASNQGMGTEAFF.

The chain carries TRBV6-1 and TRBJ2-7; possible D gene TRBD1, 5 bases. Germline CDR1 reads MNHNS; CDR2 reads SASEGT. The V gene lost 0 bases and the J gene lost 3 bases, with 12 bases spanning the gap. This CDR3 has 15 residues. CDR3 in DNA: TGTGCCAGCAGTGAAGCGCTTGGGGCAGGCTACGAGCAGTACTTC. Residues: CASSEALGAGYEQYF.

This clone was observed once. The chain recombines TRBV4-1 with TRBJ2-7; the match to TRBD1 covers 9 bases. V dropped 4 bases and J dropped 4; count of bases not matched to a gene: 5. Per the germline V gene, CDR1 is MGHRA and CDR2 is YSYEKL. The CDR3 spans 14 residues. CDR3 loop: CASSLTGGEYEQYF. The CDR3 DNA reads TGCGCCAGCAGCCTGACAGGGGGGGAGTACGAGCAGTACTTC.